This entry lists 8 T cell receptor beta chains sequenced from one sample in a study of radiation and T cells in renal cell carcinoma (dated by TCRdb to 2019 to 2021). This sample's time point label indicates: blood 2 weeks post-SBRT. The sample's treatment or condition label is to be understood as: 15 Gy SBRT to primary tumor, nephrectomy 4 weeks later. The library came from the immunoSEQ multiplex PCR assay. TCRdb mirrors the immuneACCESS table, restricted to in-frame sequences. Some clones are absent from its copies; in checked studies, under half trace to an unresolved V gene, and the reason for the others is unknown. Here the sample has tens of thousands of clones; roughly 79% occur a single time. The ten largest clones capture about 7% of the sample. The specimen was blood, collected from a patient whose treatment included radiotherapy and nephrectomy. These receptor sequences come from a man aged 55 to 70 with renal cell carcinoma.

This clone was detected only a few times. The genes are TRBV2 and TRBJ1-5; D gene ambiguous. The CDR3 extends over 14 amino acids. Germline CDR1 reads SNHLY; CDR2 reads FYNNEI. Trimming removed 4 bases from V and 3 bases from J, with 10 bases in between. The DNA for the CDR3 is TGTGCCAGCAGTGCGACGGAGGACAATCAGCCCCAGCATTTT. It encodes CASSATEDNQPQHF.

The V and J genes are TRBV9 and TRBJ1-4; 8 positions agree with TRBD1. The CDR3 length is 14 residues. The V gene end was trimmed by 6 bases and the J gene end by 8 bases; junction bases not matched to a gene: 9. Germline values: CDR1 SGDLS, CDR2 YYNGEE. The chain's CDR3 is CASTGQGLGEKLFF. CDR3 coding DNA: TGTGCCAGCACCGGACAGGGTTTGGGAGAAAAACTGTTTTTT.

The V gene is TRBV6-6, the J gene TRBJ1-5, with a possible D match to TRBD1 (6 bases). The germline gives CDR1 MNHNY, CDR2 SVGAGI (reference sequence). The CDR3 loop spans 15 amino acids. V shed 5 bases and J shed 3 bases, with 14 bases lying between them. CDR3 in amino acids: CASSRTTGYNQPQHF. The CDR3 DNA reads as TGTGCCAGCAGTCGGACAACAGGGTACAATCAGCCCCAGCATTTT.

V and J are TRBV10-3 and TRBJ1-1, with D unclear. Germline CDR1 is ENHRY and CDR2 is SYGVKD. The ends were cut back, 0 bases at V and 1 base at J, with 15 bases in the middle. The CDR3 is 17 residues long. CDR3 sequence (DNA): TGTGCCATCAGTGAGTCGATCTTCTCCCAGACGAACACTGAAGCTTTCTTT. Translated: CAISESIFSQTNTEAFF.

In this sample, this clone turned up a few times. J is TRBJ1-1 and V is TRBV27, with 8 bases that match TRBD1. Germline values: CDR1 MNHEY, CDR2 SMNVEV (reference sequence). V shed 3 bases and J 6 bases; nucleotides not matched to a gene: 3. This CDR3 comprises 13 residues. CDR3 residues: CASSFIQGAEAFF. The CDR3 DNA follows: TGTGCCAGCAGTTTCATACAGGGGGCTGAAGCTTTCTTT.

This clone appeared a single time. The chain combines TRBV4-1 with TRBJ2-1, with TRBD2 matching over 8 bases. CDR1 is MGHRA and CDR2 is YSYEKL in the germline V gene. Unmatched junction bases numbered 6, after V lost 1 base and J lost 4 bases. The CDR3 is made up of 16 amino acids. The CDR3 DNA is TGCGCCAGCAGCCAAGCCCGGGTAGCGGGATACAATGAGCAGTTCTTC. Translating it yields CASSQARVAGYNEQFF.

This clone was found a few times. V and J are TRBV19 and TRBJ2-1; 11 nucleotides align to TRBD1. This CDR3 contains 14 residues. V was clipped by 10 bases and J by 0 bases; unmatched bases: 2. Germline assignment: CDR1 LNHDA and CDR2 SQIVND (reference sequence). CDR3 loop: CATGQGVSYNEQFF. CDR3 DNA: TGTGCCACGGGACAGGGGGTCTCCTACAATGAGCAGTTCTTC.

The chain is built from TRBV30 and TRBJ1-1; the D gene is possibly TRBD1 (6 bases). This CDR3 comprises 16 residues. Germline V gene data show CDR1 as GTSNPN and CDR2 as SVGIG (reference sequence). V was clipped by 8 bases and J by 1 base, with 23 bases between them. The CDR3 sequence is CALEGGSFFGNTEAFF. DNA for the CDR3: TGTGCCCTCGAGGGGGGCAGTTTTTTCGGGAACACTGAAGCTTTCTTT.